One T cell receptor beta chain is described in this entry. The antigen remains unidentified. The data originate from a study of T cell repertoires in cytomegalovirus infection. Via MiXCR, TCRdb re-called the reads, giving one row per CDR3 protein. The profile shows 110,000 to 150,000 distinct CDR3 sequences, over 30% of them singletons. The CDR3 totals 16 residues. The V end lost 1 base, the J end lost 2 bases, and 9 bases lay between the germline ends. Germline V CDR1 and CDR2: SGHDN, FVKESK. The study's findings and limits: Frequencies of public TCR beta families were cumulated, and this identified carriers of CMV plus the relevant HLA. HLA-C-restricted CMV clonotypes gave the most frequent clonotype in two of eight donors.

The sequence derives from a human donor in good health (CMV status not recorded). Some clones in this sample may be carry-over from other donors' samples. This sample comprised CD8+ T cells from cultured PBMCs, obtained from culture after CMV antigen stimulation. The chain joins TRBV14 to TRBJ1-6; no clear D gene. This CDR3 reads CASSQGRVAYNSPLHF. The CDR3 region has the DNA TGTGCCAGCAGCCAAGGGAGGGTCGCCTATAATTCACCCCTCCACTTT.